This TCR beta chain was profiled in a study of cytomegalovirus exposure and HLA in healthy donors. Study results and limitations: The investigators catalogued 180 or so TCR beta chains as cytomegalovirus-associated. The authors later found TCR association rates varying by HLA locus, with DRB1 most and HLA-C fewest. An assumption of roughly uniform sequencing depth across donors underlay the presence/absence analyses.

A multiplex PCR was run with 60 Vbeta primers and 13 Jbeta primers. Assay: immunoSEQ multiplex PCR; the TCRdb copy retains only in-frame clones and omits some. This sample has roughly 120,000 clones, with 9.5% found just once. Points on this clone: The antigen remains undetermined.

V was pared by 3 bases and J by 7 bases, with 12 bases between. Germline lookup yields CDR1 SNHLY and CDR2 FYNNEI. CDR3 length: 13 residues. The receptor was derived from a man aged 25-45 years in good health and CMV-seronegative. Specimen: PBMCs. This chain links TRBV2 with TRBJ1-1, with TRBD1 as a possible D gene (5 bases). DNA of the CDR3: TGTGCCAGCAGTGAGGGATGGAGGGGTGAAGCTTTCTTT. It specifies CASSEGWRGEAFF.